Below, one T cell receptor (beta chain) is given with its context. The target antigen is unknown. Ahead of sequencing, the ViraFEST assay grew antigen-specific CD4+ T cells using viral peptide pools. Isolating CD4+ T cells followed approximately nine days of culture. It was two doses of either the BNT162b2 or mRNA-1273 vaccine that participants received. The data were produced by immunoSEQ multiplex PCR, yet TCRdb's version contains in-frame clones alone and is incomplete. The sample shows approximately 24,000 clones, roughly 76% of them seen only once. These data belong to a study of vaccination effects on CD4 cells after COVID-19. Germline V gene sequence: CDR1 MGHDK, CDR2 SYGVNS. The ends were cut back, 5 bases at V and 8 bases at J, with 18 bases in the middle. The CDR3 is 15 amino acids.

The receptor comes from a human donor who received a COVID-19 vaccine. Some clones in this sample may be carry-over from other donors' samples. The sample in question was CD4+ T cells from PBMCs cultured with SARS-CoV-2 spike peptides, obtained after COVID-19 vaccination. V and J are TRBV25-1 and TRBJ1-4; D may be TRBD1 (5 bases). Here the CDR3 DNA reads TGTGCCAGCAGTCGCTCCGGGACGGGAGTGGAAAAACTGTTTTTT. Amino acids: CASSRSGTGVEKLFF.